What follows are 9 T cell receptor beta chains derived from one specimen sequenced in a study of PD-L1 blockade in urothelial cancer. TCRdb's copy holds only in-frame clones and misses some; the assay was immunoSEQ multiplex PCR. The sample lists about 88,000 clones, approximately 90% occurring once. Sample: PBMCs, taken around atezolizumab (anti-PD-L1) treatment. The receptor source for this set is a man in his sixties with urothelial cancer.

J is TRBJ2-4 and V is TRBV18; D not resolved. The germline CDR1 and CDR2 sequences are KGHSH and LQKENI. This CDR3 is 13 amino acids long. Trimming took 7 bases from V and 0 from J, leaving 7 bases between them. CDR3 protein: CASCDLAKNIQYF. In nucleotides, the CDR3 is TGTGCCAGCTGCGATTTAGCCAAAAACATTCAGTACTTC.

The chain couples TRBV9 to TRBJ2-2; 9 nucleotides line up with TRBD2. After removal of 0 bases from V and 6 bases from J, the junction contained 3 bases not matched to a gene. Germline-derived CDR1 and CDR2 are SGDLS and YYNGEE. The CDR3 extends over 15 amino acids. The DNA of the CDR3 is TGTGCCAGCAGCGTAGCAGCGGGGGGATCCGGGGAGCTGTTTTTT. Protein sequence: CASSVAAGGSGELFF.

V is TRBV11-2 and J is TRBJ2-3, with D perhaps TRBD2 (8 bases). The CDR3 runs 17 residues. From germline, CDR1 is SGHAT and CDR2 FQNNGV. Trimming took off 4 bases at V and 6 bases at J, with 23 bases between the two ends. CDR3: CASSSPAGDSWTDTQYF. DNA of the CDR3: TGTGCCAGCAGCTCCCCAGCGGGGGACAGCTGGACCGATACGCAGTATTTT. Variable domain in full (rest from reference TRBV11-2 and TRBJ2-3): EAGVAQSPRYKIIEKRQSVAFWCNPISGHATLYWYQQILGQGPKLLIQFQNNGVVDDSQLPKDRFSAERLKGVDSTLKIQPAKLEDSAVYLCASSSPAGDSWTDTQYFGPGTRLTVL.

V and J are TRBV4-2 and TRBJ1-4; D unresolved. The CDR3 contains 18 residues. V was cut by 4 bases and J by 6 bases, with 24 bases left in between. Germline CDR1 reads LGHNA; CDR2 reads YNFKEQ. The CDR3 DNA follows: TGTGCCAGCAGCCGACGGCCCGGGGTTAGGAACCAGGATGAAAAACTGTTTTTT. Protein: CASSRRPGVRNQDEKLFF.

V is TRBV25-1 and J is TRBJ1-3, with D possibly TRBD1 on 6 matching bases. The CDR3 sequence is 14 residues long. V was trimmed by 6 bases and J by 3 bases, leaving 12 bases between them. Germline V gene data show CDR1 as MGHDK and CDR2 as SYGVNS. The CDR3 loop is CASRVSRGGNTIYF. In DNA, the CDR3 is TGTGCCAGCAGGGTTTCCAGGGGTGGAAACACCATATATTTT. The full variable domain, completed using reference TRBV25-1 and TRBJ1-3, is EADIYQTPRYLVIGTGKKITLECSQTMGHDKMYWYQQDPGMELHLIHYSYGVNSTEKGDLSSESTVSRIRTEHFPLTLESARPSHTSQYLCASRVSRGGNTIYFGEGSWLTVV.

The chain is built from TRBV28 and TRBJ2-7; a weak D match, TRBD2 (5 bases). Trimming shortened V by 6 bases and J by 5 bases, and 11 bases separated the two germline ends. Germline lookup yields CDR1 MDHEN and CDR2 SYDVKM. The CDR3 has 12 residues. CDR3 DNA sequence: TGTGCCAGCAGCCCTCGGGGTAACGAGCAGTACTTC. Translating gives CASSPRGNEQYF.

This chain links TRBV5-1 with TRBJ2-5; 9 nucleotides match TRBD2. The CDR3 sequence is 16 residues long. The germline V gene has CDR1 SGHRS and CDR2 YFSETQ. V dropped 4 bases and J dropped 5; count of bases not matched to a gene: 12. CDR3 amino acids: CASSPPLAGGLETQYF. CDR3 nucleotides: TGCGCCAGCAGCCCGCCTTTGGCGGGAGGGCTGGAGACCCAGTACTTC. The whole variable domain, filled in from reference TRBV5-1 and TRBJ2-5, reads KAGVTQTPRYLIKTRGQQVTLSCSPISGHRSVSWYQQTPGQGLQFLFEYFSETQRNKGNFPGRFSGRQFSNSRSEMNVSTLELGDSALYLCASSPPLAGGLETQYFGPGTRLLVL.

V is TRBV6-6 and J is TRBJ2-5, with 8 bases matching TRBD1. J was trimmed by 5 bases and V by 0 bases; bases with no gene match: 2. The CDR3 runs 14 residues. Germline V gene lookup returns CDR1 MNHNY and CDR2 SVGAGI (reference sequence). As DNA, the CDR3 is TGTGCCAGCAGTTACTCGGACAGGGTTGAGACCCAGTACTTC. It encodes CASSYSDRVETQYF.

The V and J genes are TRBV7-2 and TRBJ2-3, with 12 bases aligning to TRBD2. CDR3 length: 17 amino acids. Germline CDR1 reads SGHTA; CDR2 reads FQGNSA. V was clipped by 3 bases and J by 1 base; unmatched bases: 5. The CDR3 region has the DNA TGTGCCAGCAGCTTTACCAGACTAGCGGGGGGCACAGATACGCAGTATTTT. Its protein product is CASSFTRLAGGTDTQYF.